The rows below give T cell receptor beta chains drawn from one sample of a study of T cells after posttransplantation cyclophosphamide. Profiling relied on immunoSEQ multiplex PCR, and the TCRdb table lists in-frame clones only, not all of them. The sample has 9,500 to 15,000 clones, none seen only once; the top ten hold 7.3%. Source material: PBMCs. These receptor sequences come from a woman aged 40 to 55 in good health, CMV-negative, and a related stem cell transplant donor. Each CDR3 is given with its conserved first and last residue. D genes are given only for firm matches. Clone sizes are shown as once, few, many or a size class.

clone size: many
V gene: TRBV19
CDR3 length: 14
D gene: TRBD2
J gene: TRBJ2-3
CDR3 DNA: TGTGCCAGTAGAAGACTAGCGGGCACAGATACGCAGTATTTT
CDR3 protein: CASRRLAGTDTQYF

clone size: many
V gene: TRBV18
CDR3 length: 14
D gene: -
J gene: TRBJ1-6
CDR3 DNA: TGTGCCGGGCCACGTCCGGGGAAGGATTCACCCCTCCACTTT
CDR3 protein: CAGPRPGKDSPLHF

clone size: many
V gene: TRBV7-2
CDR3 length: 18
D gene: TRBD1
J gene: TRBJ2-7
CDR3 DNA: TGTGCCAGCAGCTTACGCCGGGACAGGGGGATAATGACCTACGAGCAGTACTTC
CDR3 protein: CASSLRRDRGIMTYEQYF

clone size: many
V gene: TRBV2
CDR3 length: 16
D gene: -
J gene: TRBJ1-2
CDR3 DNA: TGTGCCAGCAGTACGGACGACAGAACAACGGACTATGGCTACACCTTC
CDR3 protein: CASSTDDRTTDYGYTF

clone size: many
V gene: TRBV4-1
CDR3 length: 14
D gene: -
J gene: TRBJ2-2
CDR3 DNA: TGCGCCAGCAGCCAGGGGGCAGGCACCGGGGAGCTGTTTTTT
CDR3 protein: CASSQGAGTGELFF

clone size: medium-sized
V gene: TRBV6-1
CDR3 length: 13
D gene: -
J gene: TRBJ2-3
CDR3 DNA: TGTGCCAGCAGGTTAGAGGGGAGGGATACGCAGTATTTT
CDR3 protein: CASRLEGRDTQYF

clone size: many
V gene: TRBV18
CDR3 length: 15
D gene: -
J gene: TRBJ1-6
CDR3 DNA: TGTGCCAGTTCACCCCTCGGGAGGGGCAATTCACCCCTCCACTTT
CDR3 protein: CASSPLGRGNSPLHF

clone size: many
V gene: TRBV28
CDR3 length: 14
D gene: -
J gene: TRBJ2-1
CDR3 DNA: TGTGCCAGCAGTTTGGGGCCCTGGGGGGAGGAGCAGTTCTTC
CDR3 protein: CASSLGPWGEEQFF

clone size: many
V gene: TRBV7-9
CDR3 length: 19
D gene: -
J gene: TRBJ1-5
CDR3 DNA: TGTGCCAGCAGCTCGACCAGGGCCCTAGGGGGGGGCGCGGAACAGCCCCAGCATTTT
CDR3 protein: CASSSTRALGGGAEQPQHF

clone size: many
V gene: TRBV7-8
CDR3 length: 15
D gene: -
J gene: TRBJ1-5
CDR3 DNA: TGTGCCAGCAGCTTAATGGGGCAGACCAATCAGCCCCAGCATTTT
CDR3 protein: CASSLMGQTNQPQHF

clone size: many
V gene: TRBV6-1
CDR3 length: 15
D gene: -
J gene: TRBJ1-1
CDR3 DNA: TGTGCCAGCAGTGAAAGCGACCAGGGTTACACTGAAGCTTTCTTT
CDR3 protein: CASSESDQGYTEAFF

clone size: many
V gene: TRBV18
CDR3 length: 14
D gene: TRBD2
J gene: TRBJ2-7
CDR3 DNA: TGTGCCAGCTCAGCGACTAGCGGAACCTACGAGCAGTACTTC
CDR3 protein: CASSATSGTYEQYF

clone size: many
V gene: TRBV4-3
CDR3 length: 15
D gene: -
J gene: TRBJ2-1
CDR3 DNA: TGCGCCAGCAGCCGCGACAGCAACTCCTACAATGAGCAGTTCTTC
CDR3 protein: CASSRDSNSYNEQFF

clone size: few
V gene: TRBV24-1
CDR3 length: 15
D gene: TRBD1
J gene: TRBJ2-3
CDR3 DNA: TGTGCCACCAGTGATCCGGGACAGAGCACAGATACGCAGTATTTT
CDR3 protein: CATSDPGQSTDTQYF